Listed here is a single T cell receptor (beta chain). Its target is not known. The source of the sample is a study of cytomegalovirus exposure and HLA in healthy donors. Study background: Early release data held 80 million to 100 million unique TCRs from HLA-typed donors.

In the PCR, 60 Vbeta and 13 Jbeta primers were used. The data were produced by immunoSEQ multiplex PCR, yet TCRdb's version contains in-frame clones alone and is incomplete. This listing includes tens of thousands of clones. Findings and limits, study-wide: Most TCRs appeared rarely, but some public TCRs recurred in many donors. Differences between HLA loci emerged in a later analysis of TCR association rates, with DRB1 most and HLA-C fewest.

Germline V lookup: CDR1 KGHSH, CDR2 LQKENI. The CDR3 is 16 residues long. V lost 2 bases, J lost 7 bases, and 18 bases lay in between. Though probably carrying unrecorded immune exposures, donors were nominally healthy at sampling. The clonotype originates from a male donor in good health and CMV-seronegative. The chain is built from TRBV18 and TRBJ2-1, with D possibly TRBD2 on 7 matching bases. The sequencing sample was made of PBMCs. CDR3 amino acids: CASSPGGGSPLNEQFF. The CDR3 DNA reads TGTGCCAGCTCACCAGGGGGCGGGAGCCCACTAAATGAGCAGTTCTTC.